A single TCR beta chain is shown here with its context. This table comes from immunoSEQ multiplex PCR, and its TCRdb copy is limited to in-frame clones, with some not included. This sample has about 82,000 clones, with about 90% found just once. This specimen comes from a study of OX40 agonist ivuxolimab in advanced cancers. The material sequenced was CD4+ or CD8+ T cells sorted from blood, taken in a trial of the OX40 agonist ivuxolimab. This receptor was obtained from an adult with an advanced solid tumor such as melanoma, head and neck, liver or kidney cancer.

In DNA form, the CDR3 reads TGTGCCAGCAGCTTACCTAGTACGGCAAGCTCCTACAATGAGCAGTTCTTC. The encoded protein is CASSLPSTASSYNEQFF. The chain carries TRBV7-9 and TRBJ2-1; D not certain. In germline, CDR1 is SEHNR, CDR2 FQNEAQ (reference sequence). This CDR3 contains 17 residues. V lost 2 bases and J 0 bases, leaving 14 bases between the germline ends.